The 20 T cell receptor beta chains listed next were all sequenced from one sample in a study of cytomegalovirus exposure and HLA in healthy donors. This PCR relied on a set of 60 Vbeta primers and 13 Jbeta primers. Data came from immunoSEQ multiplex PCR; TCRdb stores just in-frame clones and leaves some out. This sample's table has under 150,000 clones. What was sequenced was PBMCs. These receptors all stem from a woman between 35 and 50 years old in good health and CMV-seronegative.

This chain links TRBV27 with TRBJ1-5, with 7 bases lining up with TRBD1. Losses at the gene ends were 5 bases for V and 2 bases for J; bases not matched to a gene: 9. Germline-derived CDR1 and CDR2 are MNHEY and SMNVEV (reference sequence). The CDR3 is 16 residues long. The CDR3 DNA is TGTGCCAGCAGTACCCTGGACAGGTTTGGCAATCAGCCCCAGCATTTT. Translation: CASSTLDRFGNQPQHF.

J is TRBJ2-5 and V is TRBV4-2, with D possibly being TRBD2 (5 bases). The CDR3 consists of 13 residues. V was cut by 4 bases and J by 4 bases, with 10 bases left in between. Germline CDR1 is LGHNA and CDR2 is YNFKEQ. This CDR3 reads CASSRSLGETQYF. In nucleotides, the CDR3 is TGTGCCAGCAGCCGCTCACTAGGAGAGACCCAGTACTTC.

The V and J genes are TRBV7-2 and TRBJ2-5, with 9 nucleotides matching TRBD1. Germline values: CDR1 SGHTA, CDR2 FQGNSA. V was clipped by 8 bases and J by 2 bases; unmatched bases: 6. The CDR3 has 14 amino acids. In nucleotides, the CDR3 is TGTGCCAGCGGAACCGACAGGGGGCAAGAGACCCAGTACTTC. Translating it yields CASGTDRGQETQYF.

The chain uses TRBV7-8 and TRBJ2-1, with TRBD2 matching over 10 bases. Unmatched junction bases numbered 2, after V lost 2 bases and J lost 4 bases. CDR3 length: 15 amino acids. CDR1 and CDR2 from the germline V gene are SGHVS and FQNEAQ. In nucleotides, the CDR3 is TGTGCCAGCAGCTTACAACTAGCGGGGTACAATGAGCAGTTCTTC. Its translation is CASSLQLAGYNEQFF.

The CDR3 DNA is TGTGCCAGCAGCTTACTTCGGCAGGCTGAAAAACTGTTTTTT. Translated: CASSLLRQAEKLFF. The chain uses TRBV7-8 and TRBJ1-4; unclear D gene. Germline V gene lookup returns CDR1 SGHVS and CDR2 FQNEAQ. This CDR3 has 14 residues. Trimming left V 2 bases short and J 7 bases short, with 11 bases between.

The chain uses TRBV7-2 and TRBJ1-2, with D perhaps matching TRBD1 (6 bases). Germline CDR1 reads SGHTA; CDR2 reads FQGNSA. The V and J ends lost 5 bases and 4 bases respectively, with 11 bases between them. The CDR3 totals 13 residues. CDR3 sequence (DNA): TGTGCCAGCAGCCGGACAGCTACCTATGGCTACACCTTC. Amino acids: CASSRTATYGYTF.

The V call is TRBV5-1, the J call TRBJ2-3; D unresolved. Germline V gene sequence: CDR1 SGHRS, CDR2 YFSETQ. CDR3 length: 15 residues. The ends were cut back, 4 bases at V and 0 bases at J, with 12 bases in the middle. The CDR3 region has the DNA TGCGCCAGCAGCCCCCCAAGCCGGAGCACAGATACGCAGTATTTT. Its protein is CASSPPSRSTDTQYF.

The rearrangement links TRBV13 to TRBJ1-3, with D unresolved. Germline V CDR1 and CDR2: PRHDT, FYEKMQ (reference sequence). This CDR3 has 15 residues. Trimming stripped 4 bases from V and 0 bases from J, with 10 bases between. This CDR3 is CASSSGGSSGNTIYF. The CDR3 nucleotides read TGTGCCAGCAGCTCTGGAGGAAGCTCTGGAAACACCATATATTTT.

CDR3 bases: TGTGCCAGCTCACCACCTAGCGGGGGGGCCGGGGATACGCAGTATTTT. Translating it yields CASSPPSGGAGDTQYF. V usage is TRBV18 and J usage is TRBJ2-3; TRBD2 aligns across 11 bases. Germline trimming cut 0 bases from V and 6 bases from J; bases unmatched to any gene: 5. Germline CDR1 and CDR2: KGHSH and LQKENI. This CDR3 has 16 residues. Drawing the rest from reference TRBV18 and TRBJ2-3, the complete variable domain is NAGVMQNPRHLVRRRGQEARLRCSPMKGHSHVYWYRQLPEEGLKFMVYLQKENIIDESGMPKERFSAEFPKEGPSILRIQQVVRGDSAAYFCASSPPSGGAGDTQYFGPGTRLTVL.

The chain joins TRBV9 to TRBJ2-1; 12 positions agree with TRBD2. This CDR3 comprises 15 residues. Trimming took 4 bases from V and 6 from J; bases not matched to a gene: 5. Germline CDR1 is SGDLS and CDR2 is YYNGEE. The CDR3, as DNA: TGTGCCAGCAGCTTTCGACTAGCGGGGGTCAATGAGCAGTTCTTC. Its protein is CASSFRLAGVNEQFF.

The chain combines TRBV5-1 with TRBJ2-5, with 8 bases lining up with TRBD1. Trimming at V came to 4 bases and at J to 7 bases, leaving 12 bases not matched to a gene. This CDR3 has 15 amino acids. Germline V lookup: CDR1 SGHRS, CDR2 YFSETQ. The CDR3 here is CASSQGQGMYVTQYF. CDR3 nucleotides: TGCGCCAGCAGCCAAGGACAGGGAATGTATGTGACCCAGTACTTC.

The chain is built from TRBV5-1 and TRBJ1-2; the D gene is possibly TRBD1 (6 bases). Trimming took 2 bases from V and 9 from J, leaving 14 bases between them. From germline, CDR1 is SGHRS and CDR2 YFSETQ. This CDR3 region has 13 residues. The CDR3 protein is CASSFRDNVRYTF. The CDR3 DNA is TGCGCCAGCAGCTTCAGGGACAACGTGCGCTACACCTTC.

The chain couples TRBV10-3 to TRBJ1-1; 9 bases match TRBD1. The CDR3 sequence is 14 residues long. V was pared by 5 bases and J by 10 bases, with 11 bases of the junction left unmatched. The V gene's germline CDR1 is ENHRY and CDR2 SYGVKD. The CDR3 protein is CAISNSGTGSGAFF. The DNA of the CDR3 is TGTGCCATCAGTAACTCCGGGACAGGGAGTGGAGCTTTCTTT.

The chain joins TRBV11-1 to TRBJ1-3; D ambiguous. Per germline, CDR1 SGHAT and CDR2 FQDESV (reference sequence). The CDR3 contains 15 residues. V lost 5 bases and J lost 1, with 12 bases in between. In nucleotides, the CDR3 is TGTGCCAGCAGCCCGCAGGTTTCTTCTGGAAACACCATATATTTT. Translating it yields CASSPQVSSGNTIYF.

The chain employs TRBV28 and TRBJ1-2, with D uncertain. Germline V gives CDR1 MDHEN, CDR2 SYDVKM. This CDR3 is built from 16 residues. V gave up 6 bases and J gave up 8 bases, with 25 bases separating them. CDR3 coding DNA: TGTGCCAGCAGATTACCAGGAGCAAGCAAAACGGGAGGCTACACCTTC. This gives the protein CASRLPGASKTGGYTF.

The rearrangement uses TRBV7-3 and TRBJ2-5, with 10 bases identical to TRBD1. The DNA end is a closer match to TRBJ2-7, so the J assignment may be wrong. CDR1 is SGHTA, CDR2 FQGTGA, per germline. The CDR3 runs to 14 residues. CDR3 sequence reads: CASSIGQGAYEQYF. The CDR3 coding sequence is TGTGCCAGCAGCATCGGACAGGGGGCCTACGAGCAGTACTTC.

V and J are TRBV25-1 and TRBJ2-3; 8 bases match TRBD2. The ends lost 0 bases at V and 5 bases at J; junction bases unmatched: 10. CDR1 MGHDK and CDR2 SYGVNS come from the germline V gene. This CDR3 has 17 amino acids. The CDR3 coding sequence is TGTGCCAGCAGTGAATATACCCCAGGGCTAGCGGGAGATACGCAGTATTTT. It yields the protein CASSEYTPGLAGDTQYF.

V gene TRBV28 combines with J gene TRBJ1-1; no clear D gene. The CDR3 is made up of 14 amino acids. CDR1 MDHEN and CDR2 SYDVKM come from the germline V gene. V lost 3 bases, J lost 0 bases, and 8 bases lay in between. This CDR3 reads CASSFIIVNTEAFF. DNA for the CDR3: TGTGCCAGCAGTTTCATCATTGTGAACACTGAAGCTTTCTTT.

The CDR3 bases are TGTGCCAGTAGTATCGCTGGAGTTAATGGCTACACCTTC. Its translation is CASSIAGVNGYTF. The chain couples TRBV19 to TRBJ1-2; D not resolved. Per the germline V gene, CDR1 is LNHDA and CDR2 is SQIVND (reference sequence). V was clipped by 3 bases and J by 6 bases, with 11 bases between them. CDR3 size: 13 residues.

The J gene is TRBJ1-2, the V gene TRBV29-1; D unclear. V was pared by 4 bases and J by 12 bases, with 9 bases between. This CDR3 is built from 9 residues. Germline-derived CDR1 and CDR2 are SQVTM and ANQGSEA. The CDR3 DNA reads as TGCAGCGTTGGCCCCCCTAACACCTTC. This encodes CSVGPPNTF. The variable domain in full, with the rest retrieved from reference TRBV29-1 and TRBJ1-2, is SAVISQKPSRDICQRGTSLTIQCQVDSQVTMMFWYRQQPGQSLTLIATANQGSEATYESGFVIDKFPISRPNLTFSTLTVSNMSPEDSSIYLCSVGPPNTFGSGTRLTVV.